This TCR beta chain is from a study of blood T cell repertoires in COVID-19. This CDR3 region has 14 residues. V lost 0 bases and J 0 bases, leaving 7 bases between the germline ends. Germline V gene lookup returns CDR1 SGHKS and CDR2 YYEKEE (reference sequence). TCRdb's table, derived via immunoSEQ multiplex PCR, lists solely in-frame clones and lacks some. The profile shows around 170,000 clones, about 85% of them singletons. The sequence came from a man in his 70s who had recovered from COVID-19. Sequenced material: peripheral blood. This chain links TRBV5-5 with TRBJ2-7, with D perhaps TRBD2 (6 bases). In nucleotides, the CDR3 is TGTGCCAGCAGCTTGGCCGGGGGCTCCTACGAGCAGTACTTC. Translated: CASSLAGGSYEQYF.